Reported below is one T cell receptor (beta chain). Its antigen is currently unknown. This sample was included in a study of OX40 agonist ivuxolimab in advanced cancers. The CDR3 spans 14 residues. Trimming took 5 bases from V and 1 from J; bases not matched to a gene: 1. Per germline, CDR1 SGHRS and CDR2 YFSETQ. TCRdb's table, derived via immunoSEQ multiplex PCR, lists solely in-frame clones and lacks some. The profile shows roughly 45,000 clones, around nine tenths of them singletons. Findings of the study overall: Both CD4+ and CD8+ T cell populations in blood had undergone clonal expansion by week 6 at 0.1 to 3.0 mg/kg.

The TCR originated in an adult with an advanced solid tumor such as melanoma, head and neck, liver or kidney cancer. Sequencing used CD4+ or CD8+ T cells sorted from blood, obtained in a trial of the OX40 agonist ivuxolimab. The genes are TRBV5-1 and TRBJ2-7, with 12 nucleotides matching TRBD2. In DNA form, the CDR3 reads TGCGCCAGCAGGACTAGCGGGGGTTCCTACGAGCAGTACTTC. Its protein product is CASRTSGGSYEQYF.